The 2 T cell receptor beta chains reported below all come from one sample, sequenced in a study of blood T cell repertoires in COVID-19. Only in-frame clones appear in the TCRdb table, and some are missing; sequencing was by immunoSEQ multiplex PCR. The sample comprises approximately 300,000 clones, around 90% of which are singletons, and under 8% rests with the top ten. Sequencing used peripheral blood. These receptors were obtained from a man younger than 35 who had recovered from COVID-19.

This clone was observed a few times. The J gene is TRBJ1-2, the V gene TRBV11-2; no firm D call. Trimming removed 7 bases at V and 7 bases at J, with 19 bases between. Germline assignment: CDR1 SGHAT and CDR2 FQNNGV. The CDR3 totals 14 residues. CDR3 sequence: CASTPPAGAFGYTF. Here the CDR3 DNA reads TGTGCCAGCACTCCTCCGGCGGGAGCGTTTGGCTACACCTTC.

The sample holds a few counts of this clone. V gene TRBV18 combines with J gene TRBJ2-1; possibly TRBD2 for D (7 bases). Germline V gene lookup returns CDR1 KGHSH and CDR2 LQKENI. CDR3 length: 15 residues. Trimming left V 1 base short and J 8 bases short, with 15 bases between. The CDR3 DNA follows: TGTGCCAGCTCACCACGGGGGGGGCAGAACGATGAGCAGTTCTTC. This encodes CASSPRGGQNDEQFF. Variable domain in full (rest from reference TRBV18 and TRBJ2-1): NAGVMQNPRHLVRRRGQEARLRCSPMKGHSHVYWYRQLPEEGLKFMVYLQKENIIDESGMPKERFSAEFPKEGPSILRIQQVVRGDSAAYFCASSPRGGQNDEQFFGPGTRLTVL.